Sequencing of this TCR beta chain was carried out in a study of blood T cells in healthy people across ages. Sample-barcoded 5' priming and a J-beta primer mix drove a second PCR of roughly 7 to 11 cycles. Each CDR3 protein gets one entry after TCRdb re-called the 5' RACE reads with MiXCR. The table lists approximately 770,000 distinct CDR3 sequences, roughly 50% of them singletons. Per germline, CDR1 SGHTA and CDR2 FQGNSA. The V and J ends lost 0 bases and 6 bases respectively, with 13 bases between them. The CDR3 has 15 residues. The TCR originated in a young man in good health. This chain connects TRBV7-2 to TRBJ2-3, with D tentatively TRBD2 (5 bases). Sequencing was done on a sample of blood. The CDR3 region is CASSLALGGRDTQYF. For the CDR3, the DNA is TGTGCCAGCAGCTTAGCCTTAGGAGGCAGGGATACGCAGTATTTT.